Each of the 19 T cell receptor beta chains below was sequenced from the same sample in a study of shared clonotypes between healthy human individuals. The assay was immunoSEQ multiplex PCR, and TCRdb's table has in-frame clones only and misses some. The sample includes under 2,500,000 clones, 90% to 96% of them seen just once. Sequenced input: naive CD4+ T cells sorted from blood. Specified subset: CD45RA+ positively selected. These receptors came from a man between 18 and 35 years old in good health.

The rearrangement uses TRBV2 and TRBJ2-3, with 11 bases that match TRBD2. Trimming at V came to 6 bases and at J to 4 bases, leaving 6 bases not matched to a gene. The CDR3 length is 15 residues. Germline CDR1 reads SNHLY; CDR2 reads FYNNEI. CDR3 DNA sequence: TGTGCCAGCAGATCTAGCGGGGGGAGTTCAGATACGCAGTATTTT. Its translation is CASRSSGGSSDTQYF. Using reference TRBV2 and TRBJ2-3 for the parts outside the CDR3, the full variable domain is EPEVTQTPSHQVTQMGQEVILRCVPISNHLYFYWYRQILGQKVEFLVSFYNNEISEKSEIFDDQFSVERPDGSNFTLKIRSTKLEDSAMYFCASRSSGGSSDTQYFGPGTRLTVL.

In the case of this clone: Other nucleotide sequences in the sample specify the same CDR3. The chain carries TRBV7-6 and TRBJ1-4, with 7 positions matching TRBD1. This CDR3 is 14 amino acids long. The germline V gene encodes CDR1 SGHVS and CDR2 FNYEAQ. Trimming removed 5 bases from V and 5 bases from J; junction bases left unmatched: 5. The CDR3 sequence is CASSPTGSNEKLFF. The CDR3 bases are TGTGCCAGCAGCCCGACAGGGAGCAATGAAAAACTGTTTTTT.

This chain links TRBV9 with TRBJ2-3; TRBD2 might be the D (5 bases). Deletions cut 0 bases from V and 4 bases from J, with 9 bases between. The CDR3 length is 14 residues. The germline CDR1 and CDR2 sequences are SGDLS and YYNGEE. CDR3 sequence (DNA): TGTGCCAGCAGCGTAGCTGAGGGCTCAGATACGCAGTATTTT. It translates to CASSVAEGSDTQYF.

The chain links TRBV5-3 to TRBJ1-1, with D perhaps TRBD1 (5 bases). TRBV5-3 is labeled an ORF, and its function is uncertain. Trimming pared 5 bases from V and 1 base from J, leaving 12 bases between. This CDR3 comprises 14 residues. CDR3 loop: CARRRSGGNTEAFF. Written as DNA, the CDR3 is TGTGCCAGAAGACGCAGCGGGGGGAACACTGAAGCTTTCTTT.

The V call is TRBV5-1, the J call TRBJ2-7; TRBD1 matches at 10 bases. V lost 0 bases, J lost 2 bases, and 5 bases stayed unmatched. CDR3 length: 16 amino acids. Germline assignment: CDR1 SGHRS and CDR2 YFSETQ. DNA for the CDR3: TGCGCCAGCAGCTTGGCGTTTGGACAGGGGGCCTACGAGCAGTACTTC. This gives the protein CASSLAFGQGAYEQYF.

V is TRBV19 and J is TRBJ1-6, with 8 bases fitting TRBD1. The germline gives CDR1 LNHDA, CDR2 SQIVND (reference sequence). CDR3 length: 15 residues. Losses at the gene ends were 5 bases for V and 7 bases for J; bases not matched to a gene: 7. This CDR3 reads CASSVQGAKNSPLHF. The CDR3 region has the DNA TGTGCCAGTAGTGTTCAGGGGGCTAAGAATTCACCCCTCCACTTT.

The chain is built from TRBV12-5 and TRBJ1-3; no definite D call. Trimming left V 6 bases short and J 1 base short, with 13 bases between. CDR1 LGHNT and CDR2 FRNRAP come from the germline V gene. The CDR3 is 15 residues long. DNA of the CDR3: TGTGCTAGTGGCGGCCGGACTGTTTCTGGAAACACCATATATTTT. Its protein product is CASGGRTVSGNTIYF.

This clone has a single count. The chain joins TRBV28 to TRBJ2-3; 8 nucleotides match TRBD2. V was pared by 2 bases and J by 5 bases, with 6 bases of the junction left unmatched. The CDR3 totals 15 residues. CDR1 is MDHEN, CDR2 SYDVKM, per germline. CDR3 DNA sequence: TGTGCCAGCAGTTTAGCGGGGGGCCGTGGAGATACGCAGTATTTT. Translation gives CASSLAGGRGDTQYF.

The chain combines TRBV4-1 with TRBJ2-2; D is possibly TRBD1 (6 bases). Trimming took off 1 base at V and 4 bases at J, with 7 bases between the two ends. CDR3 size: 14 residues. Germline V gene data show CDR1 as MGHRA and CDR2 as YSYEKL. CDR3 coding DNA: TGCGCCAGCAGCCAAGGGACAGTCACCGGGGAGCTGTTTTTT. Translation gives CASSQGTVTGELFF.

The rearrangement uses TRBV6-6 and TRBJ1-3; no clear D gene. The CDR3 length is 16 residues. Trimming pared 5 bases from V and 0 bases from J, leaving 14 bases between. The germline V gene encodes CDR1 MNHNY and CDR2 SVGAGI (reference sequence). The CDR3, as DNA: TGTGCCAGCAGTCCCCCTTTACAGTACTCTGGAAACACCATATATTTT. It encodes CASSPPLQYSGNTIYF.

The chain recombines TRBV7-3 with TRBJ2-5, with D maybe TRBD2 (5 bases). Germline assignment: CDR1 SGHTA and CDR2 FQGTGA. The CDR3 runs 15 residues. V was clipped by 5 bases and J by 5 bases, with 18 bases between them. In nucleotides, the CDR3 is TGTGCCAGCAGCCGAACGGCGGGTTCCGGGGAGACCCAGTACTTC. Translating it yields CASSRTAGSGETQYF.

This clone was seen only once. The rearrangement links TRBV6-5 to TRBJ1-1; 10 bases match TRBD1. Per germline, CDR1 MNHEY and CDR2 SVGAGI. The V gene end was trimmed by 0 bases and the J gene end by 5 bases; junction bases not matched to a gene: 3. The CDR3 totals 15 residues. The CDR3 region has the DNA TGTGCCAGCAGTTACTCGGACAGGGGGGGGACTGAAGCTTTCTTT. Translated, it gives CASSYSDRGGTEAFF.

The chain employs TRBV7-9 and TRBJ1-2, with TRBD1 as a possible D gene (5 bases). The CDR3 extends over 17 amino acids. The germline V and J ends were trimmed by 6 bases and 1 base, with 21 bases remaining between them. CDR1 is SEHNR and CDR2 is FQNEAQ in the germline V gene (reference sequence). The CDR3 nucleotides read TGTGCCAGCAGTTACATGGTTGGGGGGACCAGTAACTATGGCTACACCTTC. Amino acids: CASSYMVGGTSNYGYTF.

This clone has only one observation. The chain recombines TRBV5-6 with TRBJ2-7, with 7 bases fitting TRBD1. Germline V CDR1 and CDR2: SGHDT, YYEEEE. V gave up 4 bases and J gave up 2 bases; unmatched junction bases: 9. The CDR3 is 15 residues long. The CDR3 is CASSRATGLTYEQYF. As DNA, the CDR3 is TGTGCCAGCAGCCGTGCGACAGGGCTAACCTACGAGCAGTACTTC.

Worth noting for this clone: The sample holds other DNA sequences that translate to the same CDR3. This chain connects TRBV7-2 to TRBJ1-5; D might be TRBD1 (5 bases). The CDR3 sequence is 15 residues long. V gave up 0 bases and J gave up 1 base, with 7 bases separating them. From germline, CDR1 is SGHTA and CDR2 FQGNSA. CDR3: CASSLAGTSNQPQHF. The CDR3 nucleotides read TGTGCCAGCAGCTTAGCAGGGACGAGCAATCAGCCCCAGCATTTT.

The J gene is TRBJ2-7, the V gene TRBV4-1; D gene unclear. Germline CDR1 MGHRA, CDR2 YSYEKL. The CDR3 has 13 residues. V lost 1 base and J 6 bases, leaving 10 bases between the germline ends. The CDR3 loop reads CASSQGSFGEQYF. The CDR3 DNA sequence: TGCGCCAGCAGCCAAGGATCGTTCGGCGAGCAGTACTTC.

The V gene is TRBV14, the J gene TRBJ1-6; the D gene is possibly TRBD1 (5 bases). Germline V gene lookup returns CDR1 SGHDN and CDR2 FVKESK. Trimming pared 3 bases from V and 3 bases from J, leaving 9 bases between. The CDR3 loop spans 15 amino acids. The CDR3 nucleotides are TGTGCCAGCAGCCAGTACGGGGGCTATAATTCACCCCTCCACTTT. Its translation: CASSQYGGYNSPLHF. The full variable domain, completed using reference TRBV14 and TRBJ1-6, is EAGVTQFPSHSVIEKGQTVTLRCDPISGHDNLYWYRRVMGKEIKFLLHFVKESKQDESGMPNNRFLAERTGGTYSTLKVQPAELEDSGVYFCASSQYGGYNSPLHFGNGTRLTVT.

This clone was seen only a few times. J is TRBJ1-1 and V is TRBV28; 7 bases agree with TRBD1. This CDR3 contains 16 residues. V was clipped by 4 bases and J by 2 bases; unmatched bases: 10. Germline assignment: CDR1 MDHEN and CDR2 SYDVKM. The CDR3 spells CASSSDSGTVNTEAFF. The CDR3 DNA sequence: TGTGCCAGCAGTTCGGACTCCGGGACAGTCAACACTGAAGCTTTCTTT. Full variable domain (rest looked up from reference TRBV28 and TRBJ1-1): DVKVTQSSRYLVKRTGEKVFLECVQDMDHENMFWYRQDPGLGLRLIYFSYDVKMKEKGDIPEGYSVSREKKERFSLILESASTNQTSMYLCASSSDSGTVNTEAFFGQGTRLTVV.

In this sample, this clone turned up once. In DNA form, the CDR3 reads TGCAGCGCCCGCTCCAGGGTCAATGAGCAGTTCTTC. Translation gives CSARSRVNEQFF. The rearrangement uses TRBV29-1 and TRBJ2-1; a weak D match, TRBD1 (5 bases). Germline V gives CDR1 SQVTM, CDR2 ANQGSEA. V was clipped by 7 bases and J by 6 bases, with 13 bases between them. CDR3 length: 12 amino acids.